One and the same sample provided the 25 T cell receptor beta chains below, sequenced in a study of low-dose radiotherapy and immunotherapy resistance in tumors. Time point meaning: after trial treatment. The treatment is: LDRT plus nivolumab, ipilimumab, low-dose cyclophosphamide and aspirin (RACIN trial). TRAV- and TRBV-specific primers, spanning alpha and beta chains, primed first-strand cDNA. TCRs underwent 20 PCR cycles of amplification with a constant-region primer and V-primer adapter. MiXCR, run by TCRdb on the reads, gives a single entry per CDR3 protein. The profile shows 65,000 to 85,000 distinct CDR3 sequences, 15% to 20% of them singletons. Sequences were derived from PBMCs, sampled after low-dose radiotherapy plus immunotherapy. Receptors originate from a male donor with prostate cancer.

Note on this clonotype: A far larger clone differs by one base, so this is likely a read error. The chain joins TRBV5-3 to TRBJ1-2; the D is unclear. TRBV5-3 falls under the ORF class, with uncertain function. The CDR3 is made up of 15 amino acids. In DNA form, the CDR3 reads TGTGGCAGCAGCTCTTTACAGCAAAACCTTTATGGCTACACCTTC. Its translation is CGSSSLQQNLYGYTF.

This clonotype was detected many times. The V call is TRBV20-1, the J call TRBJ1-5, with D unclear. The CDR3 covers 13 residues. The V gene's germline CDR1 is DFQATT and CDR2 SNEGSKA (reference sequence). The V end lost 6 bases, the J end lost 0 bases, and 9 bases lay between the germline ends. CDR3 region: CSASDGSNQPQHF. CDR3 sequence (DNA): TGCAGTGCCAGTGACGGTAGCAATCAGCCCCAGCATTTT.

The rearrangement joins TRBV7-2 to TRBJ2-4; D is perhaps TRBD1 (8 bases). This CDR3 comprises 15 residues. V shed 5 bases and J shed 8 bases, with 19 bases lying between them. Germline loops: CDR1 SGHTA, CDR2 FQGNSA. This chain's CDR3 is CASSPRQGTTDIQYF. CDR3 nucleotides: TGTGCCAGCAGCCCTAGACAGGGGACTACCGACATTCAGTACTTC.

V is TRBV6-8 and J is TRBJ2-7; D is undetermined. CDR1 and CDR2 (germline): MNHGY, SAAAGT. V shed 4 bases and J shed 9 bases, with 10 bases lying between them. The CDR3 totals 11 residues. The CDR3 spells CASSSNLGQYF. The CDR3 nucleotides read TGTGCCAGCAGTTCAAATCTCGGGCAGTACTTC.

This clonotype has at least ten counts. The chain employs TRBV4-2 and TRBJ2-7, with D hard to call. V dropped 0 bases and J dropped 0 bases, with 9 bases sitting between them. Germline V CDR1 and CDR2: LGHNA, YNFKEQ. This CDR3 has 15 amino acids. The CDR3 nucleotides are TGTGCCAGCAGCCAAGAACAGACAAGCTCCTACGAGCAGTACTTC. Its protein product is CASSQEQTSSYEQYF.

This clonotype has ten or more counts. The chain links TRBV19 to TRBJ2-4; D is uncertain. This CDR3 contains 15 residues. V was clipped by 3 bases and J by 3 bases, with 12 bases between them. From germline, CDR1 is LNHDA and CDR2 SQIVND (reference sequence). CDR3 DNA sequence: TGTGCCAGTAGTATCGGTGGGGATTTCAAAAACATTCAGTACTTC. It encodes CASSIGGDFKNIQYF.

At least ten counts were recorded for this clonotype. This chain connects TRBV28 to TRBJ2-1; 9 bases fit TRBD1. Germline assignment: CDR1 MDHEN and CDR2 SYDVKM. Trimming took 5 bases from V and 6 from J; bases not matched to a gene: 8. The CDR3 extends over 15 amino acids. For the CDR3, the DNA is TGTGCCAGCAGTAAGCAAGGGACAGGGAGCAATGAGCAGTTCTTC. Translating it yields CASSKQGTGSNEQFF.

Many counts were recorded for this clonotype. The rearrangement links TRBV27 to TRBJ2-7; the match to TRBD1 covers 7 bases. The V segment lost 6 bases and the J segment 4 bases; nucleotides outside the gene matches: 9. This CDR3 has 14 residues. Germline V gene sequence: CDR1 MNHEY, CDR2 SMNVEV (reference sequence). The CDR3 here is CASRPEGAVYEQYF. The CDR3 DNA reads TGTGCCAGCAGGCCCGAGGGGGCTGTTTACGAGCAGTACTTC.

In this sample, this clonotype turned up many times. J is TRBJ1-4 and V is TRBV10-3; D ambiguous. V lost 4 bases and J lost 8, with 11 bases in between. The CDR3 spans 13 residues. The germline V gene encodes CDR1 ENHRY and CDR2 SYGVKD. CDR3 nucleotides: TGTGCCATCAGTGGTGATGAAGGAGAAAAACTGTTTTTT. Translating it yields CAISGDEGEKLFF.

This chain links TRBV5-5 with TRBJ2-1; 10 nucleotides line up with TRBD1. V shed 0 bases and J 4 bases; nucleotides not matched to a gene: 1. The CDR3 has 15 residues. Looked up from germline, CDR1 is SGHKS and CDR2 is YYEKEE (reference sequence). Here the CDR3 reads CASSLVGQGYNEQFF. Here the CDR3 DNA reads TGTGCCAGCAGCTTGGTGGGACAGGGGTACAATGAGCAGTTCTTC.

There are many counts of this clonotype. The chain couples TRBV30 to TRBJ1-3; D gene unclear. Germline V gene sequence: CDR1 GTSNPN, CDR2 SVGIG (reference sequence). The CDR3 contains 14 residues. Trimming took off 4 bases at V and 3 bases at J, with 13 bases between the two ends. CDR3 amino acids: CAWTPQLGGNTIYF. CDR3 in DNA: TGTGCCTGGACCCCTCAACTGGGTGGAAACACCATATATTTT.

There are many counts of this clonotype. The CDR3 here is CAIRAGTAEDTQYF. CDR3 coding DNA: TGTGCCATCCGTGCCGGGACAGCAGAAGATACGCAGTATTTT. The V gene is TRBV10-3, the J gene TRBJ2-3; 7 bases are shared with TRBD1. From germline, CDR1 is ENHRY and CDR2 SYGVKD. The length of the CDR3 is 14 residues. Trimming cost V 8 bases and J 5 bases; bases outside gene matches: 10.

There are many counts of this clonotype. V and J are TRBV29-1 and TRBJ2-6; D is undetermined. The CDR3 loop spans 11 amino acids. CDR1 and CDR2 (germline): SQVTM, ANQGSEA. Trimming took 4 bases from V and 6 from J, leaving 4 bases between them. CDR3 bases: TGCAGCGTTGTAGCGGCCAACGTCCTGACTTTC. This translates into CSVVAANVLTF.

This clonotype occurred many times. The rearrangement links TRBV24-1 to TRBJ2-1; no clear D. V was cut by 7 bases and J by 9 bases, with 9 bases left in between. Germline loops: CDR1 KGHDR, CDR2 SFDVKD. The CDR3 runs to 11 residues. CDR3 region: CATSLLIEQFF. The CDR3 nucleotides read TGTGCCACCAGCCTACTTATTGAGCAGTTCTTC.

This clonotype was recorded many times. The chain joins TRBV28 to TRBJ2-7; TRBD2 agrees at 10 bases. Trimming at V came to 2 bases and at J to 6 bases, leaving 10 bases not matched to a gene. This CDR3 contains 16 residues. Germline V lookup: CDR1 MDHEN, CDR2 SYDVKM. CDR3 DNA sequence: TGTGCCAGCAGTTTAGCGTCTAGCGGGAGATTAGGCGAGCAGTACTTC. This sequence encodes CASSLASSGRLGEQYF.

This clonotype has at least ten counts. The gene calls are TRBV6-2 or TRBV6-3 and TRBJ2-1; a possible D gene is TRBD1 (6 bases). The germline V gene encodes CDR1 MNHEY and CDR2 SVGEGT. The CDR3 length is 18 residues. Trimming cost V 6 bases and J 0 bases, with 21 bases left between them. DNA of the CDR3: TGTGCCAGCAGCAGACTCCTACCTGGACAGAGCTCCTACAATGAGCAGTTCTTC. This encodes CASSRLLPGQSSYNEQFF.

This clonotype was picked up many times. This sequence joins TRBV29-1 and TRBJ2-7; D unresolved. The CDR3 covers 12 residues. The V end was cut by 1 base, the J end by 3 bases, with 7 bases between. Germline CDR1 and CDR2: SQVTM and ANQGSEA. CDR3 residues: CSVEGSHYEQYF. CDR3 bases: TGCAGCGTTGAAGGCTCCCACTACGAGCAGTACTTC.

The rearrangement links TRBV28 to TRBJ2-1; 9 bases line up with TRBD2. CDR3 length: 15 residues. Germline assignment: CDR1 MDHEN and CDR2 SYDVKM. With V trimmed by 3 bases and J by 4 bases, 4 bases remained unmatched. CDR3: CASSLAGGEYNEQFF. CDR3 in DNA: TGTGCCAGCAGTTTGGCGGGAGGGGAATACAATGAGCAGTTCTTC.

This clonotype appeared many times. The chain carries TRBV7-6 and TRBJ2-1; 8 bases are a match to TRBD2. CDR3 length: 15 residues. Germline CDR1 and CDR2: SGHVS and FNYEAQ. J gave up 2 bases and V 4 bases, and 4 bases lay outside the gene matches. CDR3 nucleotide sequence: TGTGCCAGCAGCTCGCTAGCGGGTACCTACAATGAGCAGTTCTTC. It codes for CASSSLAGTYNEQFF. The full variable domain, its missing parts supplied by reference TRBV7-6 and TRBJ2-1, is GAGVSQSPRYKVTKRGQDVALRCDPISGHVSLYWYRQALGQGPEFLTYFNYEAQQDKSGLPNDRFSAERPEGSISTLTIQRTEQRDSAMYRCASSSLAGTYNEQFFGPGTRLTVL.

This clonotype has at least ten counts. The gene calls are TRBV29-1 and TRBJ1-3; D ambiguous. Germline assignment: CDR1 SQVTM and CDR2 ANQGSEA. This CDR3 is 12 amino acids long. Trimming took off 8 bases at V and 1 base at J, with 9 bases between the two ends. The CDR3 protein is CSSSTSGNTIYF. In nucleotides, the CDR3 is TGCAGCTCTAGCACGTCTGGAAACACCATATATTTT. Based on the CDR3 plus reference TRBV29-1 and TRBJ1-3, the full variable domain is SAVISQKPSRDICQRGTSLTIQCQVDSQVTMMFWYRQQPGQSLTLIATANQGSEATYESGFVIDKFPISRPNLTFSTLTVSNMSPEDSSIYLCSSSTSGNTIYFGEGSWLTVV.

This clonotype came up many times. V and J are TRBV29-1 and TRBJ2-5; 8 bases fit TRBD1. The CDR3 runs 12 residues. V dropped 6 bases and J dropped 5; count of bases not matched to a gene: 5. The germline gives CDR1 SQVTM, CDR2 ANQGSEA. CDR3 nucleotides: TGCAGCGTCCGACAGGGGTCGGAGACCCAGTACTTC. It encodes CSVRQGSETQYF.

This clonotype has a count of ten or more. This chain links TRBV7-2 with TRBJ1-6; no firm D call. The CDR3 has 13 amino acids. V was shortened by 4 bases and J by 8 bases, with 9 bases between the two germline ends. Germline V CDR1 and CDR2: SGHTA, FQGNSA. The CDR3 sequence is CASSSVRDSPLHF. The CDR3 region has the DNA TGTGCCAGCAGCTCAGTACGGGATTCACCCCTCCACTTT.

The CDR3 loop is CASSLASPAGGRTDTQYF. The CDR3 bases are TGTGCCAGCAGTTTAGCGTCGCCAGCGGGAGGGAGGACAGATACGCAGTATTTT. The rearrangement uses TRBV12-3 or TRBV12-4 and TRBJ2-3; TRBD2 matches at 10 bases. V lost 0 bases, J lost 3 bases, and 9 bases stayed unmatched. The CDR3 totals 18 residues.

At least ten counts were recorded for this clonotype. This chain uses TRBV3-1 with TRBJ1-5; 9 nucleotides agree with TRBD1. This CDR3 has 16 amino acids. Germline V gene lookup returns CDR1 LGHDT and CDR2 YNNKEL (reference sequence). Trimming took 4 bases from V and 6 from J; bases not matched to a gene: 10. This CDR3 is CASSPTGGYGSQPQHF. CDR3 sequence (DNA): TGTGCCAGCAGCCCAACAGGGGGCTACGGCAGTCAGCCCCAGCATTTT. Filled out from reference TRBV3-1 and TRBJ1-5, the complete variable domain reads DTAVSQTPKYLVTQMGNDKSIKCEQNLGHDTMYWYKQDSKKFLKIMFSYNNKELIINETVPNRFSPKSPDKAHLNLHINSLELGDSAVYFCASSPTGGYGSQPQHFGDGTRLSIL.

This clonotype was recorded many times. The genes are TRBV6-6 and TRBJ1-1; maybe TRBD1 (5 bases). With 2 bases removed from V and 4 bases from J, the gap between germline ends came to 14 bases. The germline V gene has CDR1 MNHNY and CDR2 SVGAGI (reference sequence). There are 15 residues in the CDR3. Here the CDR3 DNA reads TGTGCCAGCAGTTACACCGGGGGACTAAGCACTGAAGCTTTCTTT. Protein: CASSYTGGLSTEAFF.